This T cell receptor (beta chain) was captured by sequencing in a study of blood T cell repertoires in COVID-19. Study at large: COVID-19 samples, acute and convalescent, were from the United States, Italy and Spain. T cells, B-cell-depleted T cells, or PBMCs supplied cDNA or gDNA.

In the authors' workflow: Researchers report that nucleated cell counts were estimated from reference gene primer amplification. Sequenced by immunoSEQ multiplex PCR; TCRdb stores in-frame clones only, minus some. The DNA was the basis for D and trimming; V, J and clone size are from that table. The table includes approximately 69,000 clones, around 90% detected once. Sequencing was carried out using peripheral blood. The clonotype comes from a man aged 50 to 59 with acute or convalescent COVID-19.

The CDR3 loop is CATRARPGQGQDSYEQYF. The CDR3 region has the DNA TGTGCCACCAGAGCAAGACCCGGACAGGGACAAGACTCCTACGAGCAGTACTTC. The chain carries TRBV24-1 and TRBJ2-7; 8 positions agree with TRBD1. CDR1 is KGHDR, CDR2 SFDVKD, per germline. This CDR3 comprises 18 residues. The V gene end was trimmed by 7 bases and the J gene end by 0 bases; junction bases not matched to a gene: 16.